This entry features one T cell receptor beta chain sequence. What it binds is unknown. These data come from a study of regulatory and conventional T cells in RAG deficiency. Study findings and constraints: Control T-cell subsets had markedly higher Shannon entropy and lower Simpson indices than RAG-deficient patients. Omenn syndrome and CID/AS patients had roughly 100-fold fewer unique Treg TCR beta sequences, versus roughly 10-fold elsewhere. Patient subsets had shorter CDR3s; Omenn Treg-Tconv overlap exceeded 85%.

The CDR3 has 14 amino acids. Between the trimmed V and J ends, which lost 5 bases and 2 bases, there was a span of 13 bases. CDR1 SQVTM and CDR2 ANQGSEA come from the germline V gene. Profiled with immunoSEQ multiplex PCR; TCRdb holds only in-frame clones, not every one. The sample consists of approximately 48,000 clones, 85% to 90% of them appearing once. Blood CD4+ CD25-low CD127-high conventional T cells supplied the genomic DNA template. The same data also went into a second study, on regulatory T cells. From that report: Amplification used 52 TRBV primers and 13 TRBJ primers.

Sample: CD4+ effector T cells sorted from blood. The V and J genes are TRBV29-1 and TRBJ1-3; the D gene is possibly TRBD1 (5 bases). This clonotype was sampled from a human donor in good health. CDR3 nucleotide sequence: TGCAGCGTTAGGGGTGGCGTTACTGGAAACACCATATATTTT. Protein sequence: CSVRGGVTGNTIYF.